The clone carrying this T cell receptor (beta chain) has at least ten counts. Its specificity is unknown. There are 16 residues in the CDR3. Germline V gene lookup returns CDR1 SGHAT and CDR2 FQNNGV. After removal of 5 bases from V and 5 bases from J, the junction contained 12 bases not matched to a gene. The data derive from a study of cytomegalovirus exposure and HLA in healthy donors. The study, taken as a whole, reports: In vitro checks showed that three CMV-associated chains really do target CMV antigens. Later analysis revealed greater clonal expansion in HLA-associated TCR beta chains than in equally common others. 16,951 TCR beta sequences were associated with HLA alleles at 0.05 false discovery rate in a later analysis.

A multiplex PCR was run with 60 Vbeta primers and 13 Jbeta primers. TCRdb keeps only in-frame clones here, not all; method: immunoSEQ multiplex PCR. The table has roughly 100,000 clones, roughly an eighth seen once. This TCR derives from a man in his forties in good health and CMV-seropositive. V is TRBV11-2 and J is TRBJ2-5; 9 bases agree with TRBD1. Sequences were obtained from PBMCs. The CDR3: CASSPATGGNWETQYF. The CDR3 DNA is TGTGCCAGCAGCCCGGCGACAGGGGGTAACTGGGAGACCCAGTACTTC.